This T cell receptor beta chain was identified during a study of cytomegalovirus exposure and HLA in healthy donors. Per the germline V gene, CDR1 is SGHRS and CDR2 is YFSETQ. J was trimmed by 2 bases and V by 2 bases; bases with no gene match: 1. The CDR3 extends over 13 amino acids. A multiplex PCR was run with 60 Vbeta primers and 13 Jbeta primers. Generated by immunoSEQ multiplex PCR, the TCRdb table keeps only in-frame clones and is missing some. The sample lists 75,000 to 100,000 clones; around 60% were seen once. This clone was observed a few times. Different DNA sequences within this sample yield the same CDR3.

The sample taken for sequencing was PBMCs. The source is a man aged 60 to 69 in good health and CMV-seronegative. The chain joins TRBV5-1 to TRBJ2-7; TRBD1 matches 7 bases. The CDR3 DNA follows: TGCGCCAGCAGCTTAGACAGGGCCTACGAGCAGTACTTC. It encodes CASSLDRAYEQYF.